This T cell receptor beta chain comes out of a study of early T cells in non-severe SARS-CoV-2 infection. For the study at large: Bulk RNA taken from unsorted whole blood was sequenced, leaving chains unpaired. Study-wide findings and caveats: Private and CD4 specificities were missed by VDJdb matching, skewed to anti-spike CD8.

This clonotype came up a few times. The antigen is undetermined. Individual cDNA molecules received unique molecular identifiers during library preparation. TCRdb reprocessed the 5' RACE reads with MiXCR, giving one entry per CDR3 protein. This sample has about 110,000 distinct CDR3 sequences, with 10% to 15% found just once. Trimming cost V 9 bases and J 6 bases, with 18 bases left between them. The CDR3 totals 14 residues. From germline, CDR1 is SGHVS and CDR2 FNYEAQ. The genes are TRBV7-6 and TRBJ2-1; D could derive from TRBD1 or TRBD2 (7 bases each). Sample: whole blood, taken at baseline. This clonotype originated in an adult who was a healthcare worker with PCR-confirmed SARS-CoV-2 infection or an uninfected control (not recorded which). Here the CDR3 DNA reads TGTGCCAGTACCGCGACAGGGAGGGGCAATGAGCAGTTCTTC. Translated: CASTATGRGNEQFF.